The TCR beta chain described here comes from a study of blood T cell repertoires in COVID-19. For the study at large: COVID-19 samples from acute and convalescent phases originated in the United States, Italy and Spain. T cells, B-cell-depleted T cells, or PBMCs supplied cDNA or gDNA.

Under the authors' procedure: Amplification with reference gene primers provided the estimates of nucleated cell counts. This table comes from immunoSEQ multiplex PCR, and its TCRdb copy is limited to in-frame clones, with some not included. V, J and clone size are taken as reported in that table, and D and trimming were inferred from the DNA itself. The data show about 250,000 clones, approximately 88% seen once. CDR3 length: 17 residues. Germline V lookup: CDR1 SEHNR, CDR2 FQNEAQ (reference sequence). Trimming removed 3 bases from V and 3 bases from J, with 19 bases in between. The source of this sequence is a woman in her 30s with COVID-19, enrolled during active disease. The rearrangement joins TRBV7-9 to TRBJ2-3; D may be TRBD2 (5 bases). Sequencing used peripheral blood. CDR3 sequence (DNA): TGTGCCAGCAGCTTGGTGGGAGACTCCTACATGACAGATACGCAGTATTTT. Its translation is CASSLVGDSYMTDTQYF.